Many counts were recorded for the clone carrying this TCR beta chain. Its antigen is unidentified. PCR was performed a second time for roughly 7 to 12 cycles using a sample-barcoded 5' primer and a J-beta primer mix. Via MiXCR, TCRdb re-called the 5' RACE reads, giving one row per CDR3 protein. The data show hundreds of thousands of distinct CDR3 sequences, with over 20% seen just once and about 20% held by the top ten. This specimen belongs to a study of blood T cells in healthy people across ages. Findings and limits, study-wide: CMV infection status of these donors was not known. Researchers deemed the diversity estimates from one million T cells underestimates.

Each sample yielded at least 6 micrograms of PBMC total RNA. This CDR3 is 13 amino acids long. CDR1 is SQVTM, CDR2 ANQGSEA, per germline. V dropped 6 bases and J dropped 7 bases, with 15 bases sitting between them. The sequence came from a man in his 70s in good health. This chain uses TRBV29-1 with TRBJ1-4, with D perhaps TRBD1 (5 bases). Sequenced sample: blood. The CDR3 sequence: CSVRGDGSEKLFF. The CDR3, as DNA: TGCAGCGTGAGAGGGGACGGGAGTGAAAAACTGTTTTTT.